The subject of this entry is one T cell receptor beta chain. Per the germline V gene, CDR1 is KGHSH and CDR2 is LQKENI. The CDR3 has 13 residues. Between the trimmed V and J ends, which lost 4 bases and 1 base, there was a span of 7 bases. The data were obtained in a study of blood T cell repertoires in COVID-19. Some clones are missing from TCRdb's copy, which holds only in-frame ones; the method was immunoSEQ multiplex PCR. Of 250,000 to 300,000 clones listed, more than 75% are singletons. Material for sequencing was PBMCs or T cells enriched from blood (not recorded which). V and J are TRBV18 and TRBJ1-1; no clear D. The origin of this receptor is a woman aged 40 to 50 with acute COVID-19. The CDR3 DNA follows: TGTGCCAGCTCACAGAACAAGAACACTGAAGCTTTCTTT. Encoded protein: CASSQNKNTEAFF.